This T cell receptor (beta chain) emerged from a study of blood T cell repertoires in COVID-19. Overall study context: Both acute and convalescent COVID-19 samples were obtained from the United States, Italy and Spain. Nucleic acid was either cDNA or gDNA, and it came from T cells, B-cell-depleted T cells, or PBMCs.

Germline-derived CDR1 and CDR2 are MNHEY and SVGAGI. This CDR3 region has 15 residues. V was pared by 6 bases and J by 7 bases, with 13 bases of the junction left unmatched. Only in-frame clones appear in the TCRdb table, and some are missing; sequencing was by immunoSEQ multiplex PCR. In the table there are fewer than 15,000 clones, roughly 88% of which are singletons. The chain carries TRBV6-5 and TRBJ2-7; 9 bases line up with TRBD2. The clonotype comes from a human donor in a cohort sampled during active COVID-19. The sample consisted of peripheral blood. This chain's CDR3 is CASSAATSGAGEQYF. The CDR3 DNA follows: TGTGCCAGCAGCGCCGCGACTAGCGGTGCGGGTGAGCAGTACTTC.